This T cell receptor (beta chain) was identified in a study of cytomegalovirus exposure and HLA in healthy donors. The J segment lost 7 bases and the V segment lost 0 bases, leaving 4 bases of the junction unmatched. The CDR3 spans 15 residues. Germline CDR1 and CDR2: MGHRA and YSYEKL. 60 Vbeta and 13 Jbeta primers were used in PCR. The assay was immunoSEQ multiplex PCR, and TCRdb's table has in-frame clones only and misses some. Here the sample spans more than 90,000 clones, roughly four fifths being singletons. The sequencing input was PBMCs. The chain recombines TRBV4-1 with TRBJ2-1; 9 bases are shared with TRBD1. This TCR derives from a man aged 25 to 45 in good health and CMV-seronegative. Here the CDR3 reads CASSQDRTGVNEQFF. CDR3 DNA: TGCGCCAGCAGCCAAGATCGGACAGGGGTTAATGAGCAGTTCTTC.